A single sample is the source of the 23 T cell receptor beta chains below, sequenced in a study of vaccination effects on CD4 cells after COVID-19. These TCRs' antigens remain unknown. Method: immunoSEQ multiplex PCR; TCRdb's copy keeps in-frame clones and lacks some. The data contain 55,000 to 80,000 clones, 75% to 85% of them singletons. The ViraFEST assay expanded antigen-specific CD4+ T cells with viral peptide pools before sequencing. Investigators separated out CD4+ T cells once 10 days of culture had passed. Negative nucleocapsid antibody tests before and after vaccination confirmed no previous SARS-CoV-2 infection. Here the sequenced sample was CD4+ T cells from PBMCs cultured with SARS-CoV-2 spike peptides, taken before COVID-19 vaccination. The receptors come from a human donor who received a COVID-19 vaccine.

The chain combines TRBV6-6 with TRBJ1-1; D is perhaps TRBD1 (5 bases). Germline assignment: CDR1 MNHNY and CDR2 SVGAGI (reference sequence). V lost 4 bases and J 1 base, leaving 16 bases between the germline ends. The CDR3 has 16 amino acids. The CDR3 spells CASSSRVARANTEAFF. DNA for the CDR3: TGTGCCAGCAGTTCCAGAGTCGCCAGGGCGAACACTGAAGCTTTCTTT.

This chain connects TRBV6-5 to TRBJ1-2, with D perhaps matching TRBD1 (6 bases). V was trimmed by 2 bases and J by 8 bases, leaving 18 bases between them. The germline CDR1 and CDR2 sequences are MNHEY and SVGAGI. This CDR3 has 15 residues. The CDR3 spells CASSYARGGGGGYTF. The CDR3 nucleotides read TGTGCCAGCAGTTACGCCCGAGGGGGTGGGGGAGGCTACACCTTC.

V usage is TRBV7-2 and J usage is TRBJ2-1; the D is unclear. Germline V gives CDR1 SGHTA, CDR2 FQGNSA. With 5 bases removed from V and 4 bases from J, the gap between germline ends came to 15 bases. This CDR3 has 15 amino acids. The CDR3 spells CASSQTTRLYNEQFF. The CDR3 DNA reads TGTGCCAGCAGCCAAACTACCCGCCTGTACAATGAGCAGTTCTTC.

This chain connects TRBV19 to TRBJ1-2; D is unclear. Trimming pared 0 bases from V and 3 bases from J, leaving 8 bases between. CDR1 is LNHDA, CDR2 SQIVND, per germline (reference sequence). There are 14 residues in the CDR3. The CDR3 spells CASSIDRWDYGYTF. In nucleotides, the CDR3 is TGTGCCAGTAGTATAGATCGGTGGGACTATGGCTACACCTTC.

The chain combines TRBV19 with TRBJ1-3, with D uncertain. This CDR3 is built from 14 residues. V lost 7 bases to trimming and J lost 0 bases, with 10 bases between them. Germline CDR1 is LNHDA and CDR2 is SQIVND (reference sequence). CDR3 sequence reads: CASIPGHSGNTIYF. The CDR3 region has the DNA TGTGCCAGTATTCCCGGGCACTCTGGAAACACCATATATTTT.

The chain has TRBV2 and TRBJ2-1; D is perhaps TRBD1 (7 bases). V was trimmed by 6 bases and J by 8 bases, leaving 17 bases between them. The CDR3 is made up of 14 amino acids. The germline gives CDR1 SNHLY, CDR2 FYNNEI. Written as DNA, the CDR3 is TGTGCCAGCAGCCGAAATCAGGGGGGCGATGAGCAGTTCTTC. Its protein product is CASSRNQGGDEQFF.

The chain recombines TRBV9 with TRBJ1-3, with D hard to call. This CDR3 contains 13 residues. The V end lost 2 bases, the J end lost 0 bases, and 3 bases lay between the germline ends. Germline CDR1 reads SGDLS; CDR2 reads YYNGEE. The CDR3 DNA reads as TGTGCCAGCAGCGTCCTCTCTGGAAACACCATATATTTT. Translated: CASSVLSGNTIYF.

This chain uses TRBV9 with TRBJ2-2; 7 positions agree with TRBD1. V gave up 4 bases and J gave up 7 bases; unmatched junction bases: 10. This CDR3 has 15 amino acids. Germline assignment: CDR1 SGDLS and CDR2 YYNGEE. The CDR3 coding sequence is TGTGCCAGCAGCATCGACAGGGTAGGCGTCGGGGAGCTGTTTTTT. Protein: CASSIDRVGVGELFF.

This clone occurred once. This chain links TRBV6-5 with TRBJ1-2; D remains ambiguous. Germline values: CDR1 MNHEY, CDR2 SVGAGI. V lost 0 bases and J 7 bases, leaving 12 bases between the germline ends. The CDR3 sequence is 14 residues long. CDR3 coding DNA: TGTGCCAGCAGTTACTCGAGGGCAGGAGCTGGCTACACCTTC. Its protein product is CASSYSRAGAGYTF.

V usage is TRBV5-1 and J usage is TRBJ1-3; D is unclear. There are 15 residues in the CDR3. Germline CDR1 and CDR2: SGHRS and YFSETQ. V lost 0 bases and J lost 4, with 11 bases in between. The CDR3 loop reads CASSLAGVEGNTIYF. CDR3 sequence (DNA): TGCGCCAGCAGCTTGGCCGGGGTCGAAGGAAACACCATATATTTT.

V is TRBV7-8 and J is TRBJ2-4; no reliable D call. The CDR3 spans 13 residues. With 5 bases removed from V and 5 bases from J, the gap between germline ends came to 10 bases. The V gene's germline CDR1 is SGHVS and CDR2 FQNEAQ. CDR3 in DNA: TGTGCCAGCAGCCAACGTTTCGAAAACATTCAGTACTTC. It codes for CASSQRFENIQYF.

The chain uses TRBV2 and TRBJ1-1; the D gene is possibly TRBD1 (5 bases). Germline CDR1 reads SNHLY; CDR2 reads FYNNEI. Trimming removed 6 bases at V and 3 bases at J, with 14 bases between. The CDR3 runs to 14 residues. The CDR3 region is CASRRGGEDTEAFF. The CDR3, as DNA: TGTGCCAGCAGGAGGGGCGGGGAGGACACTGAAGCTTTCTTT. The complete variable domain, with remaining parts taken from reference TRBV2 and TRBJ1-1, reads EPEVTQTPSHQVTQMGQEVILRCVPISNHLYFYWYRQILGQKVEFLVSFYNNEISEKSEIFDDQFSVERPDGSNFTLKIRSTKLEDSAMYFCASRRGGEDTEAFFGQGTRLTVV.

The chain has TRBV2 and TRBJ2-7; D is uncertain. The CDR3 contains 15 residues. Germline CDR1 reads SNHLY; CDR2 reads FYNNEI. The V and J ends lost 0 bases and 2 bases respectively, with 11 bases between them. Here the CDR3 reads CASSEASDETYEQYV. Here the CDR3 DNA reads TGTGCCAGCAGTGAAGCGTCGGACGAGACCTACGAGCAGTACGTC.

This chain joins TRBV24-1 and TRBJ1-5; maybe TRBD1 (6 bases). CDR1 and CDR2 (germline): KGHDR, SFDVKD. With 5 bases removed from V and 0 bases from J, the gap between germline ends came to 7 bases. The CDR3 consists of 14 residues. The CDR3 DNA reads TGTGCCACCAGTGGGACAGATAGCAATCAGCCCCAGCATTTT. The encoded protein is CATSGTDSNQPQHF.

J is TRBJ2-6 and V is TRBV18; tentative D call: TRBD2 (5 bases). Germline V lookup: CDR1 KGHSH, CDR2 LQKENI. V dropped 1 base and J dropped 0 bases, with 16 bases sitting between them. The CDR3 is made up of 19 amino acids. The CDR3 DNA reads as TGTGCCAGCTCACCACTCCCGGGGATGGGGAACTCTGGGGCCAACGTCCTGACTTTC. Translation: CASSPLPGMGNSGANVLTF.

CDR3 DNA: TGTGCCAGCAGCTCCCGTGGACAGGGCCAAGAGACCCAGTACTTC. Translation gives CASSSRGQGQETQYF. V gene TRBV11-2 combines with J gene TRBJ2-5; 8 nucleotides match TRBD1. Looked up from germline, CDR1 is SGHAT and CDR2 is FQNNGV. The CDR3 contains 15 residues. Trimming took 4 bases from V and 1 from J; bases not matched to a gene: 5.

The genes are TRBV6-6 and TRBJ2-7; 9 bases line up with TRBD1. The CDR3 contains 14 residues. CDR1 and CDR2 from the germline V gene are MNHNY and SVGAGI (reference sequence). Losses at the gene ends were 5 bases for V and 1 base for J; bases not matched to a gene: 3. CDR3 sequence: CASSKDRGSYEQYV. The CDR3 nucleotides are TGTGCCAGCAGTAAAGACAGGGGGTCCTACGAGCAGTACGTC.

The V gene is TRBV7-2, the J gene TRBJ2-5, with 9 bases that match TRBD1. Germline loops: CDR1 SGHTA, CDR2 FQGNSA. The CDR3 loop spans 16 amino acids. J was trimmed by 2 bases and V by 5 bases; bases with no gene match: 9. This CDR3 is CASSQGQGTKQETQYF. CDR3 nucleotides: TGTGCCAGCAGCCAAGGACAGGGGACGAAACAAGAGACCCAGTACTTC.

Here the CDR3 reads CASSYSGAPNEKLFF. DNA for the CDR3: TGTGCCAGCAGTTACTCGGGAGCTCCTAATGAAAAACTGTTTTTT. V usage is TRBV6-5 and J usage is TRBJ1-4; D is uncertain. Germline lookup yields CDR1 MNHEY and CDR2 SVGAGI. The CDR3 sequence is 15 residues long. V lost 0 bases to trimming and J lost 3 bases, with 8 bases between them.

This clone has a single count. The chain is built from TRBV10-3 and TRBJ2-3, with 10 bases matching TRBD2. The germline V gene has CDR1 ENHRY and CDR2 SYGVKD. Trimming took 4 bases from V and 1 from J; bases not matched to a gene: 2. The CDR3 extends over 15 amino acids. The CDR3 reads CAISGLAGGTDTQYF. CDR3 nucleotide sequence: TGTGCCATCAGTGGTCTAGCGGGGGGCACAGATACGCAGTATTTT.

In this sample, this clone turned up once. CDR3 in DNA: TGTGCCTGGCGGAAATCAGGGGCGCAGGGTGAAGCTTTCTTT. The encoded protein is CAWRKSGAQGEAFF. This sequence joins TRBV30 and TRBJ1-1; TRBD1 is a possible D gene (6 bases). Trimming cost V 5 bases and J 7 bases, with 20 bases left between them. This CDR3 is built from 14 residues. Germline assignment: CDR1 GTSNPN and CDR2 SVGIG (reference sequence).

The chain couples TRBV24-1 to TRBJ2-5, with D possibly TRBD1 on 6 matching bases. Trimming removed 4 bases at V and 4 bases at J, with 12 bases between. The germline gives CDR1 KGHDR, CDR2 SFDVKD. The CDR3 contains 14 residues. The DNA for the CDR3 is TGTGCCACCAGTGAACCGGGACAAATAGAGACCCAGTACTTC. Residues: CATSEPGQIETQYF.

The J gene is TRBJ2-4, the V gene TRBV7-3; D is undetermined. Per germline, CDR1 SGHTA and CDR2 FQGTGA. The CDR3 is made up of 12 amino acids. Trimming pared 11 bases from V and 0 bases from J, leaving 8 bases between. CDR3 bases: TGTGCCGGCCCGTCAGCCAAAAACATTCAGTACTTC. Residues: CAGPSAKNIQYF.